This is a list of T cell receptor beta chains from one sample in a study of T cell responses to AZD1222 COVID-19 vaccine. Here immunoSEQ multiplex PCR was the method, and the copy in TCRdb shows in-frame clones only, minus some. Of 150,000 or so clones in the sample, about 90% were seen once. The sequencing here drew on peripheral blood, taken 28 days after the second dose of the MenACWY control vaccine. Receptor source: an adult who received the MenACWY meningococcal vaccine as a control. Each CDR3 is given with its conserved first and last residue. D genes are given only for firm matches. The size of a clone is reported for some rows only, either as once, few or many, or as a class for expanded clones.

size	D	V	J	CDR3	DNA
NA	NA	TRBV30	TRBJ2-2	CARIERNTGELFF	TGTGCCCGTATCGAGCGGAACACCGGGGAGCTGTTTTTT
NA	NA	TRBV3-1/TRBV3-2	TRBJ1-1	CASSQVGASMNTEAFF	TGTGCCAGCAGCCAAGTCGGGGCCTCCATGAACACTGAAGCTTTCTTT
NA	NA	TRBV5-1	TRBJ2-7	CASSSAAGRQYF	TGCGCCAGCAGCTCGGCGGCGGGGCGGCAGTACTTC
NA	NA	TRBV11-2	TRBJ2-5	CASSLVGGTLETQYF	TGTGCCAGCAGCTTAGTGGGGGGCACCTTAGAGACCCAGTACTTC
NA	TRBD1	TRBV19	TRBJ2-7	CASSIGQGSSYEQYF	TGTGCCAGTAGTATAGGACAGGGATCCTCCTACGAGCAGTACTTC
NA	NA	TRBV7-2	TRBJ2-1	CASSFTGLAYNEQFF	TGTGCCAGCAGCTTTACAGGGTTGGCCTACAATGAGCAGTTCTTC
NA	NA	TRBV9	TRBJ2-1	CASSVEAPTYNEQFF	TGTGCCAGCAGCGTAGAAGCGCCCACCTACAATGAGCAGTTCTTC
NA	NA	TRBV30	TRBJ1-5	CAWSLSYSNQPQHF	TGTGCCTGGAGTCTTAGTTATAGCAATCAGCCCCAGCATTTT
NA	NA	TRBV7-9	TRBJ2-7	CASSLVPQSSYEQYF	TGTGCCAGCAGCTTAGTCCCACAGAGCTCCTACGAGCAGTACTTC
NA	NA	TRBV27	TRBJ1-1	CASRSGGRRSEAFF	TGTGCCAGCAGGTCGGGTGGTAGGCGGTCTGAAGCTTTCTTT
NA	TRBD1	TRBV30	TRBJ1-3	CAWTSRGTAGNTIYF	TGTGCCTGGACTTCCCGCGGGACAGCTGGAAACACCATATATTTT
few	TRBD1	TRBV27	TRBJ1-2	CASSLGTGPNYGYTF	TGTGCCAGCAGTTTAGGGACAGGGCCGAACTATGGCTACACCTTC
NA	NA	TRBV18	TRBJ2-6	CASSPGSGANVLTF	TGTGCCAGCTCACCGGGGTCCGGGGCCAACGTCCTGACTTTC
NA	NA	TRBV24-1	TRBJ2-3	CATRPGTSTDTQYF	TGTGCCACCAGACCCGGGACCAGCACAGATACGCAGTATTTT
NA	NA	TRBV6-1	TRBJ2-1	CASSEDRVGYNEQFF	TGTGCCAGCAGTGAAGACAGGGTGGGATACAATGAGCAGTTCTTC
NA	TRBD2	TRBV19	TRBJ2-7	CASRSTSGSSYEQYF	TGTGCCAGTAGATCGACTAGCGGTAGCTCCTACGAGCAGTACTTC
NA	TRBD2	TRBV7-6	TRBJ2-1	CASSLGSSGRGRNEQFF	TGTGCCAGCAGCTTAGGGTCGAGCGGGAGGGGACGAAATGAGCAGTTCTTC
NA	NA	TRBV28	TRBJ2-7	CASMRPGSSYEQYF	TGTGCCAGCATGAGGCCAGGGAGCTCCTACGAGCAGTACTTC
NA	NA	TRBV27	TRBJ2-7	CASRTTGSHEQYF	TGTGCCAGCAGAACGACAGGTTCCCACGAGCAGTACTTC
NA	NA	TRBV18	TRBJ2-1	CASSPSLGVNEQFF	TGTGCCAGCTCACCTTCTTTGGGGGTCAATGAGCAGTTCTTC
NA	TRBD2	TRBV7-2	TRBJ2-3	CASSLWAGGGPDTQYF	TGTGCCAGCAGCTTATGGGCGGGAGGGGGCCCGGATACGCAGTATTTT
NA	TRBD1	TRBV4-3	TRBJ2-7	CASSPSKGQDSYEQYF	TGCGCCAGCAGCCCCTCGAAGGGACAGGACTCCTACGAGCAGTACTTC
NA	TRBD1	TRBV29-1	TRBJ1-2	CSVETGDYGYTF	TGCAGCGTTGAGACAGGGGACTATGGCTACACCTTC
NA	NA	TRBV7-2	TRBJ2-5	CASSLSGGTRQAETQYF	TGTGCCAGCAGCCTAAGTGGCGGGACCCGGCAGGCGGAGACCCAGTACTTC
NA	NA	TRBV19	TRBJ1-2	CATLGGPGYGYTF	TGTGCCACCCTAGGAGGGCCGGGCTATGGCTACACCTTC
NA	NA	TRBV4-3	TRBJ2-7	CASSQSAVETWTYEQYF	TGCGCCAGCAGCCAATCCGCTGTAGAGACTTGGACCTACGAGCAGTACTTC
NA	TRBD1	TRBV15	TRBJ1-4	CATSITGVGYNEKLFF	TGTGCCACCAGCATCACAGGGGTGGGTTATAATGAAAAACTGTTTTTT
NA	NA	TRBV15	TRBJ1-2	CATSRDHTGYTF	TGTGCCACCAGCAGAGATCATACTGGCTACACCTTC
NA	NA	TRBV7-2	TRBJ2-7	CASSPPSLVYEQYF	TGTGCCAGCAGCCCGCCCAGTTTAGTTTACGAGCAGTACTTC
NA	TRBD1	TRBV6-5	TRBJ1-2	CASSFDRVYGYTF	TGTGCCAGCAGCTTCGACAGGGTCTATGGCTACACCTTC
NA	NA	TRBV23-1	TRBJ1-3	CASSHRESFSSGNTIYF	TGCGCCAGCAGTCATAGGGAGAGTTTCTCATCTGGAAACACCATATATTTT
NA	NA	TRBV5-8	TRBJ1-2	CASSLVRPTTRGYTF	TGTGCCAGCAGCTTGGTCCGGCCTACCACACGGGGCTACACCTTC
NA	NA	TRBV5-1	TRBJ1-1	CASSLVPENTEAFF	TGCGCCAGCAGCTTGGTGCCGGAGAACACTGAAGCTTTCTTT
NA	NA	TRBV6-5	TRBJ2-5	CASSQRFQETQYF	TGTGCCAGCAGCCAGCGGTTCCAAGAGACCCAGTACTTC
NA	NA	TRBV19	TRBJ1-2	CASSARGTANYGYTF	TGTGCCAGTAGTGCCCGAGGGACGGCTAACTATGGCTACACCTTC
NA	NA	TRBV6-6	TRBJ1-4	CASSYSTGEKLFF	TGTGCCAGCAGTTACTCGACGGGTGAAAAACTGTTTTTT
NA	TRBD1	TRBV9	TRBJ1-2	CASSVSGQGTNGYTF	TGTGCCAGCAGCGTGTCGGGACAGGGCACTAATGGCTACACCTTC
NA	TRBD1	TRBV7-2	TRBJ1-2	CASRDRTGGNYGYTF	TGTGCCAGCAGAGACAGGACAGGGGGAAACTATGGCTACACCTTC
NA	NA	TRBV9	TRBJ2-7	CASSAAGEQYF	TGTGCCAGCAGCGCGGCCGGAGAGCAGTACTTC
NA	NA	TRBV11-2	TRBJ1-4	CASSLDRGGVEKLFF	TGTGCCAGCAGCTTAGATAGAGGGGGAGTAGAAAAACTGTTTTTT
NA	NA	TRBV19	TRBJ1-5	CASSMVGTQPQHF	TGTGCCAGTAGTATGGTTGGAACTCAGCCCCAGCATTTT
NA	NA	TRBV4-3	TRBJ2-3	CASSQDVTGAADTQYF	TGCGCCAGCAGCCAAGATGTGACGGGAGCGGCGGATACGCAGTATTTT
NA	NA	TRBV24-1	TRBJ1-5	CATSGGTDFQGNQPQHF	TGTGCCACCAGTGGCGGGACGGATTTCCAGGGGAATCAGCCCCAGCATTTT
NA	NA	TRBV6-1	TRBJ2-7	CASSYVGGTEQYF	TGTGCCAGCAGTTATGTAGGGGGAACCGAGCAGTACTTC
NA	TRBD1	TRBV3-1/TRBV3-2	TRBJ1-3	CASSRQTGSGNTIYF	TGTGCCAGCAGCCGGCAGACAGGGTCTGGAAACACCATATATTTT
NA	NA	TRBV14	TRBJ2-3	CASSQDRNTQYF	TGTGCCAGCAGCCAAGATCGTAATACGCAGTATTTT
NA	TRBD2	TRBV20-1	TRBJ2-2	CSASRDGRADGELFF	TGCAGTGCTAGTCGGGACGGGAGGGCCGACGGGGAGCTGTTTTTT
NA	NA	TRBV9	TRBJ1-3	CASSVGQFSGNTIYF	TGTGCCAGCAGCGTAGGACAGTTTTCTGGAAACACCATATATTTT
few	NA	TRBV6-1	TRBJ1-1	CASSEVYRGDTEAFF	TGTGCCAGCAGTGAAGTTTATAGGGGCGACACTGAAGCTTTCTTT